A single T cell receptor beta chain is shown here with its context. This sample is part of a study of blood T cell repertoires in COVID-19. Study in general: Samples taken during acute and convalescent COVID-19 were collected in the United States, Italy and Spain.

The CDR3 runs 15 residues. Germline V lookup: CDR1 SGHDT, CDR2 YYEEEE. Trimming took off 0 bases at V and 3 bases at J, with 13 bases between the two ends. Data came from immunoSEQ multiplex PCR; TCRdb stores just in-frame clones and leaves some out. The sample records about 49,000 clones, roughly 89% being singletons. The TCR originated in a man aged 45-60 years with acute or convalescent COVID-19. The chain employs TRBV5-6 and TRBJ2-7; D ambiguous. Sequenced sample: peripheral blood. CDR3 in DNA: TGTGCCAGCAGCTTGGCGGGTAGGCTAGTCTACGAGCAGTACTTC. Its translation is CASSLAGRLVYEQYF.